The 28 T cell receptor beta chains presented below share a single source sample, sequenced in a study of CD8+ T cells in alopecia areata. TCR sequencing used cDNA made by reverse transcription of extracted RNA. Sequenced by immunoSEQ multiplex PCR; TCRdb stores in-frame clones only, minus some. The repertoire includes around 250,000 clones, roughly 69% of them detected once, and around 1.2% sits in the top ten. Specimen: CD4+ T cells sorted from blood, collected at week 0. Every receptor here comes from a human donor with alopecia areata.

V usage is TRBV29-1 and J usage is TRBJ1-6, with D tentatively TRBD1 (5 bases). The V end lost 6 bases, the J end lost 6 bases, and 18 bases lay between the germline ends. The CDR3 spans 15 residues. Looked up from germline, CDR1 is SQVTM and CDR2 is ANQGSEA. CDR3 sequence: CSVIDSAVGNSPLHF. The CDR3 bases are TGCAGCGTCATCGACAGTGCCGTGGGTAATTCACCCCTCCACTTT.

This clone has a single count. The CDR3 nucleotides read TGTGCTAGTGGTTTGGTACTTGGGACACCCTACGAGCAGTACTTC. This sequence encodes CASGLVLGTPYEQYF. The chain combines TRBV12-5 with TRBJ2-7; tentatively, D is TRBD1 (6 bases). Germline V lookup: CDR1 LGHNT, CDR2 FRNRAP. Trimming took 0 bases from V and 2 from J, leaving 11 bases between them. CDR3 length equals 15 residues.

V and J are TRBV4-2 and TRBJ1-5; 10 bases are a match to TRBD1. V shed 3 bases, J shed 5 bases, and the junction held 7 bases outside the gene matches. In germline, CDR1 is LGHNA, CDR2 YNFKEQ. The length of the CDR3 is 16 residues. The chain's CDR3 is CASSHLDRGPDQPQHF. The CDR3 nucleotides are TGTGCCAGCAGCCACCTTGACAGGGGGCCTGATCAGCCCCAGCATTTT.

The chain employs TRBV7-2 and TRBJ2-7; 7 nucleotides line up with TRBD2. The germline CDR1 and CDR2 sequences are SGHTA and FQGNSA. The CDR3 extends over 15 amino acids. Losses at the gene ends were 5 bases for V and 6 bases for J; bases not matched to a gene: 13. The CDR3 sequence is CASSLRRERGSEQYF. The CDR3 DNA follows: TGTGCCAGCAGCCTGCGTCGGGAGCGGGGTAGCGAGCAGTACTTC.

CDR3 sequence: CSVLHYSGGFNEQFF. The DNA of the CDR3 is TGCAGCGTTCTCCATTATAGCGGGGGGTTCAATGAGCAGTTCTTC. The rearrangement uses TRBV29-1 and TRBJ2-1; 10 bases are a match to TRBD2. Germline CDR1 is SQVTM and CDR2 is ANQGSEA. V gave up 5 bases and J gave up 6 bases; unmatched junction bases: 10. The CDR3 has 15 residues.

The chain carries TRBV6-5 and TRBJ1-5, with D perhaps matching TRBD1 (6 bases). The CDR3 runs to 13 residues. In germline, CDR1 is MNHEY, CDR2 SVGAGI. Deletions cut 8 bases from V and 7 bases from J, with 15 bases between. This CDR3 reads CASGPVRGQPQHF. In nucleotides, the CDR3 is TGTGCCAGCGGTCCAGTGAGGGGGCAGCCCCAGCATTTT.

This clone was seen only once. The chain carries TRBV5-1 and TRBJ2-6, with D perhaps being TRBD1 or TRBD2 (5 bases each). The CDR3 extends over 17 amino acids. Trimming left V 4 bases short and J 0 bases short, with 14 bases between. CDR1 SGHRS and CDR2 YFSETQ come from the germline V gene. The CDR3 spells CASSMGPRHSGANVLTF. CDR3 coding DNA: TGCGCCAGCAGCATGGGACCGCGCCACTCTGGGGCCAACGTCCTGACTTTC.

This clone was recorded only once. This chain joins TRBV2 and TRBJ1-1, with 7 bases lining up with TRBD1. V was pared by 8 bases and J by 7 bases, with 16 bases of the junction left unmatched. The germline CDR1 and CDR2 sequences are SNHLY and FYNNEI. There are 15 residues in the CDR3. The CDR3 coding sequence is TGTGCCAGCGGTAATTCTAAGGGACAGAGTATTGAAGCTTTCTTT. Translating it yields CASGNSKGQSIEAFF.

V gene TRBV30 combines with J gene TRBJ2-1; D is unclear. Trimming removed 4 bases from V and 4 bases from J, with 8 bases in between. Germline lookup yields CDR1 GTSNPN and CDR2 SVGIG (reference sequence). This CDR3 region has 12 residues. For the CDR3, the DNA is TGTGCCTGGACAGAGACTTACAATGAGCAGTTCTTC. Protein sequence: CAWTETYNEQFF.

This clone was counted a single time. This chain joins TRBV7-6 and TRBJ1-6; 11 nucleotides align to TRBD1. Germline CDR1 reads SGHVS; CDR2 reads FNYEAQ. There are 15 residues in the CDR3. The V and J ends lost 5 bases and 7 bases, in that order; junction bases with no gene match: 4. In nucleotides, the CDR3 is TGTGCCAGCAGCGTCCGGGACAGGGGGAATTCACCCCTCCACTTT. Residues: CASSVRDRGNSPLHF.

The chain joins TRBV7-8 to TRBJ2-5; possibly TRBD1 for D (5 bases). CDR1 and CDR2 (germline): SGHVS, FQNEAQ. This CDR3 is 12 amino acids long. Trimming removed 7 bases at V and 2 bases at J, with 8 bases between. DNA of the CDR3: TGTGCCAGCAAGCAGGGACAAGAGACCCAGTACTTC. It yields the protein CASKQGQETQYF.

The chain has TRBV29-1 and TRBJ2-5; 10 bases match TRBD1. Trimming removed 7 bases from V and 5 bases from J; junction bases left unmatched: 13. The CDR3 sequence is 15 residues long. Germline-derived CDR1 and CDR2 are SQVTM and ANQGSEA. In nucleotides, the CDR3 is TGCAGCGCCGCCCTGGGACAGGGGAGTTGGGAGACCCAGTACTTC. Its translation: CSAALGQGSWETQYF.

The chain is built from TRBV29-1 and TRBJ2-7, with D uncertain. V lost 4 bases and J 4 bases, leaving 14 bases between the germline ends. Germline CDR1 and CDR2: SQVTM and ANQGSEA. This CDR3 is built from 13 residues. The CDR3 region is CSVGSSDLYEQYF. The CDR3 bases are TGCAGCGTTGGCTCGTCTGATCTGTACGAGCAGTACTTC.

The chain employs TRBV2 and TRBJ1-1; 9 bases align to TRBD1. The CDR3 is 15 residues long. V shed 1 base and J 3 bases; nucleotides not matched to a gene: 3. Looked up from germline, CDR1 is SNHLY and CDR2 is FYNNEI. CDR3: CASSEGRTGDTEAFF. CDR3 sequence (DNA): TGTGCCAGCAGTGAAGGACGGACAGGGGACACTGAAGCTTTCTTT. Combining the CDR3 with reference TRBV2 and TRBJ1-1 gives the whole variable domain EPEVTQTPSHQVTQMGQEVILRCVPISNHLYFYWYRQILGQKVEFLVSFYNNEISEKSEIFDDQFSVERPDGSNFTLKIRSTKLEDSAMYFCASSEGRTGDTEAFFGQGTRLTVV.

This chain joins TRBV6-6 and TRBJ1-2; 11 bases map to TRBD1. The junction had 3 bases not matched to a gene; V was cut back by 2 bases and J by 7 bases. Germline loops: CDR1 MNHNY, CDR2 SVGAGI (reference sequence). CDR3 length: 14 residues. CDR3 nucleotides: TGTGCCAGCAGTTACGGACAGGGGGCTGTTGGCTACACCTTC. Its protein is CASSYGQGAVGYTF.

In this sample, this clone turned up once. The gene calls are TRBV4-1 and TRBJ2-3; D gene ambiguous. The CDR3 runs 14 residues. Germline loops: CDR1 MGHRA, CDR2 YSYEKL. V was shortened by 0 bases and J by 4 bases, with 8 bases between the two germline ends. CDR3 region: CASSQDPPPDTQYF. The CDR3 DNA reads TGCGCCAGCAGCCAAGACCCCCCCCCAGATACGCAGTATTTT.

This clone was recorded only once. The chain recombines TRBV30 with TRBJ2-5; possibly TRBD2 for D (5 bases). The V gene's germline CDR1 is GTSNPN and CDR2 SVGIG (reference sequence). The CDR3 extends over 14 amino acids. V shed 2 bases and J shed 2 bases, with 12 bases lying between them. The CDR3 sequence is CAWSRGLSQETQYF. CDR3 DNA: TGTGCCTGGAGTAGAGGGTTATCTCAAGAGACCCAGTACTTC.

Details on this clone: At one of its ends the junction is not consistent with the germline gene, which may arise from a read error. V and J are TRBV7-2 and TRBJ2-3, with D maybe TRBD2 (5 bases). The CDR3 covers 14 residues. Germline lookup yields CDR1 SGHTA and CDR2 FQGNSA. CDR3 coding DNA: TGTGCCAGCAGCCTAGCTGAGGGCACAGATACGCAGTATTTT. Its protein is CASSLAEGTDTQYF. Variable domain in full (rest from reference TRBV7-2 and TRBJ2-3): GAGVSQSPSNKVTEKGKDVELRCDPISGHTALYWYRQSLGQGLEFLIYFQGNSAPDKSGLPSDRFSAERTGGSVSTLTIQRTQQEDSAVYLCASSLAEGTDTQYFGPGTRLTVL.

Written as DNA, the CDR3 is TGCAGCGTTGAAGGAGGGACATCGGAGACCCAGTACTTC. Translation gives CSVEGGTSETQYF. This rearrangement joins TRBV29-1 to TRBJ2-5, with a tentative D call TRBD1 (6 bases). CDR1 is SQVTM and CDR2 is ANQGSEA in the germline V gene. CDR3 length: 13 residues. Trimming left V 1 base short and J 5 bases short, with 11 bases between. The entire variable domain, with the rest obtained from reference TRBV29-1 and TRBJ2-5, is as follows: SAVISQKPSRDICQRGTSLTIQCQVDSQVTMMFWYRQQPGQSLTLIATANQGSEATYESGFVIDKFPISRPNLTFSTLTVSNMSPEDSSIYLCSVEGGTSETQYFGPGTRLLVL.

The gene calls are TRBV4-1 and TRBJ1-1; unclear D gene. Germline assignment: CDR1 MGHRA and CDR2 YSYEKL. V lost 4 bases and J lost 4, with 7 bases in between. CDR3 length equals 12 residues. In DNA, the CDR3 is TGCGCCAGCAGCCGCGCGTCCACTGAAGCTTTCTTT. It translates to CASSRASTEAFF.

The V call is TRBV30, the J call TRBJ1-5; D unclear. With 2 bases removed from V and 6 bases from J, the gap between germline ends came to 17 bases. CDR3 size: 15 residues. In germline, CDR1 is GTSNPN, CDR2 SVGIG (reference sequence). CDR3 protein: CAWSRNSGWFQPQHF. Written as DNA, the CDR3 is TGTGCCTGGAGTAGGAATTCAGGCTGGTTTCAGCCCCAGCATTTT.

CDR3 loop: CAWSNTGTVNTEAFF. CDR3 sequence (DNA): TGTGCCTGGAGTAATACCGGGACCGTGAACACTGAAGCTTTCTTT. The chain has TRBV30 and TRBJ1-1, with D maybe TRBD1 (5 bases). In germline, CDR1 is GTSNPN, CDR2 SVGIG (reference sequence). Between the trimmed V and J ends, which lost 2 bases and 0 bases, there was a span of 13 bases. The CDR3 is made up of 15 amino acids.

The chain employs TRBV6-5 and TRBJ1-1, with D perhaps TRBD1 (5 bases). In germline, CDR1 is MNHEY, CDR2 SVGAGI. Trimming stripped 3 bases from V and 6 bases from J, with 14 bases between. The CDR3 sequence is 14 residues long. This CDR3 reads CASSYILGVSEAFF. The CDR3 bases are TGTGCCAGCAGTTATATATTGGGGGTCTCTGAAGCTTTCTTT.

This rearrangement joins TRBV25-1 to TRBJ2-1, with no clear D. Germline CDR1 and CDR2: MGHDK and SYGVNS. V lost 5 bases and J 9 bases, leaving 17 bases between the germline ends. CDR3 size: 14 residues. The CDR3 sequence is CASSPNQPRREQFF. CDR3 coding DNA: TGTGCCAGCAGTCCGAATCAGCCCCGTCGTGAGCAGTTCTTC.

The V and J genes are TRBV29-1 and TRBJ2-1; 7 nucleotides match TRBD2. In germline, CDR1 is SQVTM, CDR2 ANQGSEA. With V trimmed by 6 bases and J by 6 bases, 2 bases remained unmatched. The CDR3 sequence is 11 residues long. CDR3 loop: CSVRTSNEQFF. CDR3 DNA: TGCAGCGTGAGGACTAGCAATGAGCAGTTCTTC.

The chain combines TRBV2 with TRBJ1-1; D might be TRBD1 (6 bases). This CDR3 spans 13 amino acids. V lost 8 bases and J lost 0, with 10 bases in between. Germline V gene lookup returns CDR1 SNHLY and CDR2 FYNNEI. The CDR3 nucleotides read TGTGCCAGCTCCGGGGGCGTGAACACTGAAGCTTTCTTT. Translated, it gives CASSGGVNTEAFF.

V gene TRBV25-1 combines with J gene TRBJ1-2; the D gene is possibly TRBD1 (5 bases). CDR1 MGHDK and CDR2 SYGVNS come from the germline V gene. This CDR3 comprises 13 residues. The germline V and J ends were trimmed by 5 bases and 4 bases, with 11 bases remaining between them. This CDR3 reads CASSPRAAYGYTF. The CDR3 DNA is TGTGCCAGCAGTCCCAGGGCGGCCTATGGCTACACCTTC.

This clone has a handful of counts. The chain carries TRBV11-2 and TRBJ2-3, with 8 bases identical to TRBD2. The CDR3 runs to 15 residues. V lost 0 bases to trimming and J lost 1 base; unmatched junction nucleotides: 0. Germline V CDR1 and CDR2: SGHAT, FQNNGV. Here the CDR3 reads CASSLERGGTDTQYF. The DNA of the CDR3 is TGTGCCAGCAGCTTAGAGCGGGGGGGCACAGATACGCAGTATTTT.